This T cell receptor beta chain comes out of a study of technical replicates of blood from several donors. Germline CDR1 SGHAT, CDR2 FQNNGV. The junction had 7 bases not matched to a gene; V was cut back by 3 bases and J by 4 bases. The CDR3 extends over 15 amino acids. The assay was immunoSEQ multiplex PCR, and TCRdb's table has in-frame clones only and misses some. The table records about 12,000 clones, around 93% of them present only once. The sample taken for sequencing was PBMCs. This rearrangement joins TRBV11-2 to TRBJ2-3; 7 bases map to TRBD2. The TCR sequence derives from a human donor in good health. CDR3 in amino acids: CASSFVGGSADTQYF. The DNA for the CDR3 is TGTGCCAGCAGCTTCGTTGGCGGGAGTGCAGATACGCAGTATTTT.